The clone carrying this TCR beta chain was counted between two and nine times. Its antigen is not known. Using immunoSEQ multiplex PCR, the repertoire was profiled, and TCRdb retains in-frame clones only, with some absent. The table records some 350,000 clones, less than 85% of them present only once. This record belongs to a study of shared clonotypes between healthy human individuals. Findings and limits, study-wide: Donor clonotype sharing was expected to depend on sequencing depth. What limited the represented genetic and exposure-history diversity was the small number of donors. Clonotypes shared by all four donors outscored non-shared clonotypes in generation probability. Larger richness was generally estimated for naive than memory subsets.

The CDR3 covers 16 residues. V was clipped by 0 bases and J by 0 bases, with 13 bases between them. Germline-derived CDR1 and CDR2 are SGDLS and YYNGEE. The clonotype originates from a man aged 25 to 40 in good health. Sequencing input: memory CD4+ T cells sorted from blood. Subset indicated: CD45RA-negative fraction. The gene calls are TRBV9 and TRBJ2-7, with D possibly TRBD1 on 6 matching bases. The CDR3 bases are TGTGCCAGCAGCGTAGACCCGATGACAGGCTCCTACGAGCAGTACTTC. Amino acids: CASSVDPMTGSYEQYF.